This entry lists 14 T cell receptor beta chains sequenced from one sample in a study of naive and memory T cell subsets. An equimolar mix of two oligonucleotides served as the beta constant-region primer for TRBC1 and TRBC2. Ligated cDNA was amplified by four rounds of PCR with nested alpha and beta constant-region primers and SP2. TCRdb ran MiXCR on the UMI-ligation and nested PCR reads and lists one entry per CDR3 protein. The data contain tens of thousands of distinct CDR3 sequences, around 9% of them singletons. Sequenced: naive CD8+ T cells from blood. These receptors were obtained from a human donor in good health.

This clonotype occurred a few times. V gene TRBV28 combines with J gene TRBJ2-3; TRBD2 might be the D (7 bases). V was clipped by 4 bases and J by 6 bases, with 14 bases between them. Germline-derived CDR1 and CDR2 are MDHEN and SYDVKM. This CDR3 contains 14 residues. CDR3 loop: CASSWDTSEDTQYF. Written as DNA, the CDR3 is TGTGCCAGCAGTTGGGACACTAGCGAGGATACGCAGTATTTT.

The genes are TRBV29-1 and TRBJ2-1; 8 bases are shared with TRBD2. The length of the CDR3 is 19 residues. V trimming: 0 bases; J trimming: 4 bases; junction bases outside the gene matches: 17. Germline V lookup: CDR1 SQVTM, CDR2 ANQGSEA. In DNA, the CDR3 is TGCAGCGTTGAAGATGGAGCGGATAGCGGGGATTTCTCTTACAATGAGCAGTTCTTC. It translates to CSVEDGADSGDFSYNEQFF.

The sample holds a few counts of this clonotype. This chain links TRBV11-1 with TRBJ1-1; 7 positions match TRBD1. Germline-derived CDR1 and CDR2 are SGHAT and FQDESV (reference sequence). The CDR3 consists of 14 residues. V trimming: 2 bases; J trimming: 3 bases; junction bases outside the gene matches: 3. The CDR3 sequence is CASSLTTGDTEAFF. DNA of the CDR3: TGTGCCAGCAGCTTAACTACAGGGGACACTGAAGCTTTCTTT.

In its sample, this clonotype was seen many times. The chain carries TRBV12-3 or TRBV12-4 and TRBJ2-1; 7 nucleotides line up with TRBD1. CDR3 length: 15 amino acids. Trimming removed 7 bases from V and 1 base from J; junction bases left unmatched: 7. For the CDR3, the DNA is TGTGCCAGCATCCTCGGGACAGCTTCCTACAATGAGCAGTTCTTC. The encoded protein is CASILGTASYNEQFF.

This clonotype was seen more than once but under ten times. This chain connects TRBV7-9 to TRBJ2-7; no definite D call. The CDR3 totals 13 residues. Germline V CDR1 and CDR2: SEHNR, FQNEAQ (reference sequence). Trimming cost V 1 base and J 4 bases, with 8 bases left between them. CDR3 protein: CASSLGMGYEQYF. The DNA for the CDR3 is TGTGCCAGCAGCTTAGGGATGGGGTACGAGCAGTACTTC. Drawing the rest from reference TRBV7-9 and TRBJ2-7, the complete variable domain is DTGVSQNPRHKITKRGQNVTFRCDPISEHNRLYWYRQTLGQGPEFLTYFQNEAQLEKSRLLSDRFSAERPKGSFSTLEIQRTEQGDSAMYLCASSLGMGYEQYFGPGTRLTVT.

This clonotype was recorded at least ten times. The chain is built from TRBV4-1 and TRBJ2-2, with no clear D. CDR1 is MGHRA and CDR2 is YSYEKL in the germline V gene. V lost 0 bases and J 5 bases, leaving 4 bases between the germline ends. The CDR3 extends over 13 amino acids. The CDR3 DNA sequence: TGCGCCAGCAGCCAAGAATGGACCGGGGAGCTGTTTTTT. Protein product: CASSQEWTGELFF.

The chain recombines TRBV27 with TRBJ2-7; D possibly corresponds to TRBD1 (7 bases). Trimming pared 3 bases from V and 3 bases from J, leaving 12 bases between. The V gene's germline CDR1 is MNHEY and CDR2 SMNVEV (reference sequence). The CDR3 consists of 14 residues. The CDR3 here is CASSLEGAHYEQYF. The CDR3 nucleotides read TGTGCCAGCAGTTTGGAGGGGGCCCACTACGAGCAGTACTTC.

J is TRBJ2-3 and V is TRBV21-1; the table's D call of TRBD2 was not tested on the DNA. TRBV21-1 is a recognized pseudogene. CDR3 size: 15 residues. The CDR3 nucleotides read TGTGCCAGCAGCAGCTCGGGCGGGATGGGAGATACGCAGTATTTT. Translation: CASSSSGGMGDTQYF.

This clonotype was found many times. V and J are TRBV30 and TRBJ2-3, with 7 bases aligning to TRBD1. Looked up from germline, CDR1 is GTSNPN and CDR2 is SVGIG (reference sequence). The CDR3 runs 13 residues. V lost 4 bases and J lost 11; bases outside the gene matches: 12. DNA for the CDR3: TGTGCCTGGACCCTCATTGGGACAGTGATGCAGTATTTT. This sequence encodes CAWTLIGTVMQYF.

This clonotype was seen repeatedly, ten times or more. V and J are TRBV20-1 and TRBJ2-1; either TRBD1 or TRBD2 may supply D (5 bases each). Germline lookup yields CDR1 DFQATT and CDR2 SNEGSKA (reference sequence). There are 13 residues in the CDR3. V was shortened by 0 bases and J by 7 bases, with 10 bases between the two germline ends. The CDR3 spells CSARERGKNEQFF. Written as DNA, the CDR3 is TGCAGTGCTAGAGAGAGGGGCAAAAATGAGCAGTTCTTC.

This clonotype has at least ten counts. The chain's CDR3 is CASSPTGSYEQYF. The CDR3 coding sequence is TGTGCCAGCAGTCCGACAGGGTCCTACGAGCAGTACTTC. This sequence joins TRBV12-3 or TRBV12-4 and TRBJ2-7; TRBD1 aligns across 7 bases. The length of the CDR3 is 13 residues. The J segment lost 1 base and the V segment lost 5 bases, leaving 2 bases of the junction unmatched.

The sample holds many counts of this clonotype. The J gene is TRBJ1-1, the V gene TRBV6-5; no firm D call. The V end was cut by 2 bases, the J end by 2 bases, with 12 bases between. The CDR3 loop spans 15 amino acids. Germline V CDR1 and CDR2: MNHEY, SVGAGI. CDR3 sequence reads: CASSYEVGVNTEAFF. The DNA of the CDR3 is TGTGCCAGCAGTTACGAGGTCGGAGTAAACACTGAAGCTTTCTTT.

This clonotype was detected only a few times. V usage is TRBV5-1 and J usage is TRBJ1-1; D is uncertain. The CDR3 sequence is 14 residues long. Germline lookup yields CDR1 SGHRS and CDR2 YFSETQ. Trimming took 2 bases from V and 1 from J, leaving 9 bases between them. CDR3 loop: CASSFLDKNTEAFF. CDR3 nucleotide sequence: TGCGCCAGCAGCTTTCTCGACAAGAACACTGAAGCTTTCTTT.

The V gene is TRBV4-3, the J gene TRBJ2-7; the D gene could be TRBD1 or TRBD2 (5 bases each). The CDR3 runs to 15 residues. From germline, CDR1 is LGHNA and CDR2 YSLEER. The V end lost 4 bases, the J end lost 5 bases, and 18 bases lay between the germline ends. The CDR3 loop reads CASSPSPGRGDEQYF. The CDR3 DNA follows: TGCGCCAGCAGCCCAAGCCCCGGGCGAGGGGACGAGCAGTACTTC.